One and the same sample provided the 7 T cell receptor beta chains below, sequenced in a study of blood T cells in healthy people across ages (dated by TCRdb to the mid-2010s). Receptor libraries were prepared by 5' RACE. The run used an Illumina HiSeq 2500. A second roughly 6 to 12 cycle PCR used a sample-barcoded 5' primer and a J-beta primer mix. The public sequencing data were trimmed at Q25 with fastp and processed into clonotypes with MiXCR by TCRdb, which kept only in-frame beta chains. Merged by CDR3 protein, the rows form single entries marked with the most common genes and DNA. The sample table records under 1 million distinct CDR3 sequences; around 43% of these occur just once. The ten largest clones add up to about 21% of the sample. Material for sequencing was blood. The receptors were sampled from a man in his sixties in good health.

In DNA form, the CDR3 reads TGCGCCAGCAGCCAAGAAGGGGGGGCGAACACCGGGGAGCTGTTTTTT. This translates into CASSQEGGANTGELFF. The V call is TRBV4-1, the J call TRBJ2-2; weak D call: TRBD2 (7 bases). V was trimmed by 0 bases and J by 0 bases, leaving 8 bases between them. CDR3 size: 16 residues. The germline gives CDR1 MGHRA, CDR2 YSYEKL.

This clonotype has a handful of counts. This sequence joins TRBV18 and TRBJ2-7, with 10 bases identical to TRBD1. The CDR3 covers 16 residues. J lost 4 bases, V lost 1 base, and 7 bases had no gene match. Germline V CDR1 and CDR2: KGHSH, LQKENI. CDR3 bases: TGTGCCAGCTCACCACGCGTTCCGGGACAGGGGTACGAGCAGTACTTC. Translated: CASSPRVPGQGYEQYF.

This clonotype was detected a few times. V is TRBV3-1 and J is TRBJ1-2; D may be TRBD1 (5 bases). The CDR3 contains 13 residues. V lost 3 bases and J lost 4, with 9 bases in between. In germline, CDR1 is LGHDT, CDR2 YNNKEL (reference sequence). The CDR3 is CASSHRDFYGYTF. The CDR3 coding sequence is TGTGCCAGCAGCCATAGGGACTTCTATGGCTACACCTTC.

The chain joins TRBV2 to TRBJ2-1; D perhaps matches TRBD2 (6 bases). Germline V gene lookup returns CDR1 SNHLY and CDR2 FYNNEI. V lost 6 bases to trimming and J lost 5 bases, with 11 bases between them. The CDR3 totals 13 residues. The CDR3, as DNA: TGTGCCAGCAGCGGGGGTACCCACAATGAGCAGTTCTTC. Protein product: CASSGGTHNEQFF.

The chain combines TRBV11-2 with TRBJ1-1, with D possibly being TRBD1 (5 bases). The V end lost 1 base, the J end lost 5 bases, and 8 bases lay between the germline ends. The CDR3 covers 13 residues. CDR1 is SGHAT and CDR2 is FQNNGV in the germline V gene. CDR3 in DNA: TGTGCCAGCAGCTTAGTGAAGGGGACTGAAGCTTTCTTT. This codes for CASSLVKGTEAFF. Combining the CDR3 with reference TRBV11-2 and TRBJ1-1 gives the whole variable domain EAGVAQSPRYKIIEKRQSVAFWCNPISGHATLYWYQQILGQGPKLLIQFQNNGVVDDSQLPKDRFSAERLKGVDSTLKIQPAKLEDSAVYLCASSLVKGTEAFFGQGTRLTVV.

This clonotype was seen more than once but under ten times. The chain uses TRBV7-2 and TRBJ2-3, with 12 bases that match TRBD2. Germline CDR1 is SGHTA and CDR2 is FQGNSA. This CDR3 has 16 amino acids. With 5 bases clipped from V and 1 base from J, the junction kept 4 bases outside the gene matches. The CDR3 spells CASSPWTSGGTDTQYF. The CDR3 DNA follows: TGTGCCAGCAGCCCGTGGACTAGCGGGGGCACAGATACGCAGTATTTT.

The chain has TRBV29-1 and TRBJ2-1, with 7 bases aligning to TRBD2. The V segment lost 3 bases and the J segment 2 bases; nucleotides outside the gene matches: 4. Per germline, CDR1 SQVTM and CDR2 ANQGSEA. The CDR3 sequence is 14 residues long. The CDR3 reads CSVDAGETYNEQFF. The CDR3 DNA is TGCAGCGTTGACGCGGGAGAGACCTACAATGAGCAGTTCTTC.